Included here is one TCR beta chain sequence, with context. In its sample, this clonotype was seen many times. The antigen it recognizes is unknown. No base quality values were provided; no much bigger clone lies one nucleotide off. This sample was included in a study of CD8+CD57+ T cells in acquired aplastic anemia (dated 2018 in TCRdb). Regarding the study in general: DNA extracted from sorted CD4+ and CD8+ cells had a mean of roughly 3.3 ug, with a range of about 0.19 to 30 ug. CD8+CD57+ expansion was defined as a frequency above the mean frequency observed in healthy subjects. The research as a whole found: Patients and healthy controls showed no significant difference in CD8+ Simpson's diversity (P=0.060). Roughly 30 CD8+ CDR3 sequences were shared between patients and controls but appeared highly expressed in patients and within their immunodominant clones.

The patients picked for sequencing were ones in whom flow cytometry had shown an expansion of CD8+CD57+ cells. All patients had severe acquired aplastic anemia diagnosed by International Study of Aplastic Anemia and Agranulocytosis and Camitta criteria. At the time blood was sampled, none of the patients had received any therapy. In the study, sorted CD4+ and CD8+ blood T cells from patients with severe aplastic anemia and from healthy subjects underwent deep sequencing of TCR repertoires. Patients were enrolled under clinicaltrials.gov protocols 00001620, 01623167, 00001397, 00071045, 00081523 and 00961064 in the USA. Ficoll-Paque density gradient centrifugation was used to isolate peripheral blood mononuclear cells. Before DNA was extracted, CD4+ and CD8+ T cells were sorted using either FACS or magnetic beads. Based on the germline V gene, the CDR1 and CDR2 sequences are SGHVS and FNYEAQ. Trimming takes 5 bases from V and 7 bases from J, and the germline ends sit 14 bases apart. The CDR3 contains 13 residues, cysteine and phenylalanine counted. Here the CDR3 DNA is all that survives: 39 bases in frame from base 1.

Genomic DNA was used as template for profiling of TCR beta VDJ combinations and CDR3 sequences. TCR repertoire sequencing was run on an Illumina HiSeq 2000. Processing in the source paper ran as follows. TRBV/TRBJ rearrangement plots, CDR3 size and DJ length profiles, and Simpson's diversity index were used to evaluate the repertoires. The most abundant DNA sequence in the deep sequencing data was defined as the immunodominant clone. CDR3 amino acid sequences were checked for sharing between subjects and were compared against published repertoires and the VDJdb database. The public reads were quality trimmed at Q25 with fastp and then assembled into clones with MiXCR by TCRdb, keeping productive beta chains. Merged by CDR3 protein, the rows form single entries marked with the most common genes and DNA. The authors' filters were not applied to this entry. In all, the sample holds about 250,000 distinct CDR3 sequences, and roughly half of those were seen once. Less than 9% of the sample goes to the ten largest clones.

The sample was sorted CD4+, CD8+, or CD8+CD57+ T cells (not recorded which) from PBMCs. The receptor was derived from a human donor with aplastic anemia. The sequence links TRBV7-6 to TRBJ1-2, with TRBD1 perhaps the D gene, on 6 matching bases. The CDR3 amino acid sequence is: CASSPQTGGGYTF. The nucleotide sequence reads TGTGCCAGCAGCCCCCAGACAGGCGGTGGCTACACCTTC.